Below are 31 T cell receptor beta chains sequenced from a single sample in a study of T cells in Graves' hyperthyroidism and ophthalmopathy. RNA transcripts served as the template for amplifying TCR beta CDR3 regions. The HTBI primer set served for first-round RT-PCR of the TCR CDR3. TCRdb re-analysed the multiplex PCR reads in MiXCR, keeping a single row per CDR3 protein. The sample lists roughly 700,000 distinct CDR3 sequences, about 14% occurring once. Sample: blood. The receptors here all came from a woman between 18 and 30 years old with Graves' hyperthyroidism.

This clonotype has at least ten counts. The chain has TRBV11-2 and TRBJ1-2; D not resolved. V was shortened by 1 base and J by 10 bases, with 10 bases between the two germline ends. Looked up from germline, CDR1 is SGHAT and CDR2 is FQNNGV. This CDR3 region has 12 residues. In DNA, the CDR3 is TGTGCCAGCAGCTTAGCCGGAGAGTACTACACCTTC. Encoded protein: CASSLAGEYYTF.

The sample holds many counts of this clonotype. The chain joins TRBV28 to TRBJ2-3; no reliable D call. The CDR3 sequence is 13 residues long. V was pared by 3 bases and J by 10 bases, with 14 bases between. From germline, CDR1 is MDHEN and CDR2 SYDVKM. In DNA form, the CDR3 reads TGTGCCAGCAGTTTTTCGTGGGATAACTCGCAGTATTTT. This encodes CASSFSWDNSQYF.

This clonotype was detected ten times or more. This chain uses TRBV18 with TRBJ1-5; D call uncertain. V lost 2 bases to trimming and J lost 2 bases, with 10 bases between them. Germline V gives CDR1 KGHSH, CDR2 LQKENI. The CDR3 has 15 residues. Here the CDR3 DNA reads TGTGCCAGCTCACCAGGATCTTCGGGCAATCAGCCCCAGCATTTT. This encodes CASSPGSSGNQPQHF.

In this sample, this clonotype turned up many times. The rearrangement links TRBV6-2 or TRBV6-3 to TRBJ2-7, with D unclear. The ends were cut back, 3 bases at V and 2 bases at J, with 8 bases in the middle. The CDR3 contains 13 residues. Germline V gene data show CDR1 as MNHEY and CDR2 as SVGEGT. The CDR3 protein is CASSYGVAYEQYF. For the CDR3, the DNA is TGTGCCAGCAGTTATGGAGTGGCCTACGAGCAGTACTTC.

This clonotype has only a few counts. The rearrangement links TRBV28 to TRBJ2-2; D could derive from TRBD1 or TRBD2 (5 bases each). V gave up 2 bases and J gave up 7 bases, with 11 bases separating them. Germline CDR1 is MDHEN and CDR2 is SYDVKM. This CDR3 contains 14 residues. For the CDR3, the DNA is TGTGCCAGCAGTTTAATGGGGACCTTCGGGGAGCTGTTTTTT. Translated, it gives CASSLMGTFGELFF.

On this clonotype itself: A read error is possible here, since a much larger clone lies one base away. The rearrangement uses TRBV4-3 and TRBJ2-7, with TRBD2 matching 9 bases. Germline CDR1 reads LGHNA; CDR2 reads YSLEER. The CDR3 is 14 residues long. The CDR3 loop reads CASSWSGRPYERYF. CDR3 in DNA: TGCGCCAGCAGCTGGAGCGGGAGGCCCTACGAGCGGTACTTC.

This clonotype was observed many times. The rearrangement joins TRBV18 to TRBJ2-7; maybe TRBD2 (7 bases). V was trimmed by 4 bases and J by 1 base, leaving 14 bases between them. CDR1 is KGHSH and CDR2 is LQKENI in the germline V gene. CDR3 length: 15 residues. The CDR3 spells CASSRGGEGSYEQYF. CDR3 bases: TGTGCCAGCTCACGCGGGGGCGAAGGATCCTACGAGCAGTACTTC.

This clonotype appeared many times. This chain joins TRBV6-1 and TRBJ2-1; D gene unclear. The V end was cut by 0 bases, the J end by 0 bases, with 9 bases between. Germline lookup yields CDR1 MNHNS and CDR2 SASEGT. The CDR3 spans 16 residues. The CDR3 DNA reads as TGTGCCAGCAGTGAAGCGCGCCCGAGCTCCTACAATGAGCAGTTCTTC. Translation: CASSEARPSSYNEQFF.

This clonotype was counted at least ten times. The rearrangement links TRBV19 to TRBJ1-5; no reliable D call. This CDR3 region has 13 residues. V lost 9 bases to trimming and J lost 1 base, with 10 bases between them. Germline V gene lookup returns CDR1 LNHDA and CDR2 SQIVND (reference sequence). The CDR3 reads CASSTDSNQPQHF. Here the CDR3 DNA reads TGTGCCAGCAGCACGGACAGCAATCAGCCCCAGCATTTT. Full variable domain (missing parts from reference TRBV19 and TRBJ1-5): DGGITQSPKYLFRKEGQNVTLSCEQNLNHDAMYWYRQDPGQGLRLIYYSQIVNDFQKGDIAEGYSVSREKKESFPLTVTSAQKNPTAFYLCASSTDSNQPQHFGDGTRLSIL.

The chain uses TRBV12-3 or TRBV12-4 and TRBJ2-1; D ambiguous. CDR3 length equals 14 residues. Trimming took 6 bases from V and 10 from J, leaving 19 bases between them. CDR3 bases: TGTGCCAGCAGCCCAAATCCCAGAGTCCAAGAGCAGTTCTTC. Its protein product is CASSPNPRVQEQFF.

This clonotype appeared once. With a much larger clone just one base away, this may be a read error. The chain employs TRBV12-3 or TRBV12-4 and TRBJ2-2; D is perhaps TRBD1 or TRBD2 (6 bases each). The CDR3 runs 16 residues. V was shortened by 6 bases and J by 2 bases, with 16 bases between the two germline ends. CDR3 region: CASSPNGGHNTGELFF. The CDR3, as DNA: TGTGCCAGCAGCCCGAACGGGGGCCATAACACCGGGGAGCTGTTTTTT.

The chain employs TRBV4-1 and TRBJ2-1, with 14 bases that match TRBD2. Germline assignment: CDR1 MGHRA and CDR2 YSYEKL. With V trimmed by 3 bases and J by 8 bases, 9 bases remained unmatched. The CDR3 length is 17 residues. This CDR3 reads CASSHGTSGSRSDEQFF. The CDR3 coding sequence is TGCGCCAGCAGCCACGGGACTAGCGGGAGTCGAAGCGATGAGCAGTTCTTC.

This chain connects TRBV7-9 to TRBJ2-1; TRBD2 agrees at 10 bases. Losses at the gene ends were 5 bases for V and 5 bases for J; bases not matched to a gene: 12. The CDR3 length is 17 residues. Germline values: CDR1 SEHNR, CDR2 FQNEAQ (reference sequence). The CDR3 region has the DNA TGTGCCAGCAGCCCCCGTTTAAGGACTAGCGGAGACAATGAGCAGTTCTTC. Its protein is CASSPRLRTSGDNEQFF.

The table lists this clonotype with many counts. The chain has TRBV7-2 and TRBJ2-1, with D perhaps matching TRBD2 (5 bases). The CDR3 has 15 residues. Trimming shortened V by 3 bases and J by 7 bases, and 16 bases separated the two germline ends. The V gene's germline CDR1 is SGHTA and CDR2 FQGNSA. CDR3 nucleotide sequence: TGTGCCAGCAGCTTCAATCCACTAGGACGGAATGAGCAGTTCTTC. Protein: CASSFNPLGRNEQFF.

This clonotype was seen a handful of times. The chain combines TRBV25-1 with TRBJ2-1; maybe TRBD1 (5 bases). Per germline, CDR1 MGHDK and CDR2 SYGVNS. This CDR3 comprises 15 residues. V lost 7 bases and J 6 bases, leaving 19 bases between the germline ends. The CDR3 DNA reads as TGTGCCAGCACCGGCATAGGACGGACATCCAATGAGCAGTTCTTC. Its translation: CASTGIGRTSNEQFF.

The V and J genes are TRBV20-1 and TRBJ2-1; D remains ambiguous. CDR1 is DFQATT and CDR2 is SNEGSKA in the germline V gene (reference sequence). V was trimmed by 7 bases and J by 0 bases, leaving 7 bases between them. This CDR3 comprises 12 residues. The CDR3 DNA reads TGCAGTGGTCTGGGCTCCTACAATGAGCAGTTCTTC. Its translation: CSGLGSYNEQFF.

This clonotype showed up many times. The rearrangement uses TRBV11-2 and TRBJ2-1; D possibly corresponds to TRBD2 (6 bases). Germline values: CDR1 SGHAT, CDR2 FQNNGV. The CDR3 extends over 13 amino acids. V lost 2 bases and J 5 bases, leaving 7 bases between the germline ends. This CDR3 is CASSLTSNNEQFF. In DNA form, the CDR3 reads TGTGCCAGCAGCTTAACTAGCAACAATGAGCAGTTCTTC.

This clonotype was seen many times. Here the CDR3 DNA reads TGCGCCAGCAGCAAATCAGGGGGTAAAGGGAGGTACAATGAGCAGTTCTTC. Amino acid sequence: CASSKSGGKGRYNEQFF. The chain is built from TRBV5-1 and TRBJ2-1; the D gene is possibly TRBD1 (7 bases). CDR3 length: 17 amino acids. Germline V lookup: CDR1 SGHRS, CDR2 YFSETQ. The V and J ends lost 4 bases and 4 bases respectively, with 21 bases between them.

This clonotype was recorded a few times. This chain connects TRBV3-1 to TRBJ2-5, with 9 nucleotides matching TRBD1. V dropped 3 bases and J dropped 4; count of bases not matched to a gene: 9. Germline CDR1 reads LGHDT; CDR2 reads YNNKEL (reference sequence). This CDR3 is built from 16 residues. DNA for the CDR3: TGTGCCAGCAGCCACCGACCGGGACAGGGCCCAGAGACCCAGTACTTC. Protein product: CASSHRPGQGPETQYF.

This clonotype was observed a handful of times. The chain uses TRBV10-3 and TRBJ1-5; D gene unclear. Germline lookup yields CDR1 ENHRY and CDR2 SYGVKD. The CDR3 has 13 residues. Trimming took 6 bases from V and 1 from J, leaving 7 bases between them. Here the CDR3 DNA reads TGTGCCATCAGGAACGGCAGCAATCAGCCCCAGCATTTT. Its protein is CAIRNGSNQPQHF.

The CDR3 DNA reads TGCGCCAGCAGCCAAGAGCCGGGACTAGCGGGTCTTGCAGATACGCAGTATTTT. Its translation: CASSQEPGLAGLADTQYF. This chain joins TRBV4-1 and TRBJ2-3; 12 bases match TRBD2. The CDR3 totals 18 residues. V lost 0 bases to trimming and J lost 4 bases; unmatched junction nucleotides: 8. Germline V CDR1 and CDR2: MGHRA, YSYEKL.

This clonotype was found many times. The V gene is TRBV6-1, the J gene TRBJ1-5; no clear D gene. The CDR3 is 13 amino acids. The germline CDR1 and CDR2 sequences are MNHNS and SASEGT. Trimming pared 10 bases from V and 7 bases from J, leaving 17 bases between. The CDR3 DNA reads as TGTGCCACCAGATCGGACTCTGGACAGCCCCAGCATTTT. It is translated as CATRSDSGQPQHF.

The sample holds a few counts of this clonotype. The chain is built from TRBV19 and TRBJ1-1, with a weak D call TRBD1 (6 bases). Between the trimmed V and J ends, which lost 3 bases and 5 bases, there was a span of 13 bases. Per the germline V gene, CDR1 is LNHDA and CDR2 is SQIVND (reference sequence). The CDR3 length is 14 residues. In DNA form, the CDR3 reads TGTGCCAGTAGTATGGGGGGCACTGGGACTGAAGCTTTCTTT. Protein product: CASSMGGTGTEAFF.

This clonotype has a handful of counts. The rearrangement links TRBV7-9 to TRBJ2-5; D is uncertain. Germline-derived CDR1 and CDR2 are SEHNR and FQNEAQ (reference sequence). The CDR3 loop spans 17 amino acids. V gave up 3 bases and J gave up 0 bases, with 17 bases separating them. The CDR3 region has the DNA TGTGCCAGCAGCTTTCGTCTGTCAAGACCAAACCAAGAGACCCAGTACTTC. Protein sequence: CASSFRLSRPNQETQYF.

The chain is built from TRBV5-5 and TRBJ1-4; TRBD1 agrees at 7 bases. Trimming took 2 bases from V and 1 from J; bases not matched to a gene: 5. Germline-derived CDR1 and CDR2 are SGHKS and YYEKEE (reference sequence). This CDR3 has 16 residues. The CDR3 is CASSLVTGVTNEKLFF. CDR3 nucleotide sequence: TGTGCCAGCAGCTTAGTAACAGGGGTAACTAATGAAAAACTGTTTTTT.

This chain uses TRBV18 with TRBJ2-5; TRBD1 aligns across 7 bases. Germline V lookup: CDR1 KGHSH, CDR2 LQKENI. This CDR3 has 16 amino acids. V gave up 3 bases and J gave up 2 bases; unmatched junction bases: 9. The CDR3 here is CASSPLAGTAQETQYF. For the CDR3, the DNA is TGTGCCAGCTCACCCTTGGCCGGGACAGCGCAAGAGACCCAGTACTTC.

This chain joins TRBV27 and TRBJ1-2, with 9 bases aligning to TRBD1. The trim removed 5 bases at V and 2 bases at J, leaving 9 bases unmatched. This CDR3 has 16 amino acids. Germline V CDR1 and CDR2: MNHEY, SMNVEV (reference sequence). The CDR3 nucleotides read TGTGCCAGCAGTCCCCGGGACAGGGCTTTAAACTATGGCTACACCTTC. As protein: CASSPRDRALNYGYTF.

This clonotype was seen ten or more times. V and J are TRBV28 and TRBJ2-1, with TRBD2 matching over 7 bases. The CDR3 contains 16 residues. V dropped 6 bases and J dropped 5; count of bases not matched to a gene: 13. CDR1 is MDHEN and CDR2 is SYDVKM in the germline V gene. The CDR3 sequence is CASSFEAGRPDNEQFF. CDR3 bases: TGTGCCAGCAGCTTTGAGGCCGGGAGGCCCGACAATGAGCAGTTCTTC.

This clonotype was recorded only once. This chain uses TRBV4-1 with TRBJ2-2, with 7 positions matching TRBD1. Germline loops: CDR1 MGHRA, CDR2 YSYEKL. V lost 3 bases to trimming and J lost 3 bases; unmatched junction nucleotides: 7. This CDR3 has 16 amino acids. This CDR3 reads CASSQVRGRDTGELFF. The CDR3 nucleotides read TGCGCCAGCAGCCAGGTTAGGGGGCGGGACACCGGGGAGCTGTTTTTT.

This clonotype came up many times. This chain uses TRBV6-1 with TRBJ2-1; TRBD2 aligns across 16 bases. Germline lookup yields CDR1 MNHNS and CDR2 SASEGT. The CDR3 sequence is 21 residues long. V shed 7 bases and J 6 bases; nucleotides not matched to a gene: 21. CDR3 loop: CASMWEGGGLAGGPRGNEQFF. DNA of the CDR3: TGTGCCAGCATGTGGGAGGGGGGGGGACTAGCGGGAGGGCCTAGAGGCAATGAGCAGTTCTTC.

CDR3 sequence: CASSLTTGTGARNEQFF. The DNA for the CDR3 is TGTGCCAGCAGTTTAACGACCGGGACAGGGGCACGCAATGAGCAGTTCTTC. The chain carries TRBV6-2 or TRBV6-3 and TRBJ2-1, with TRBD1 matching 10 bases. Trimming cost V 4 bases and J 6 bases; bases outside gene matches: 12. The CDR3 covers 17 residues. Germline assignment: CDR1 MNHEY and CDR2 SVGEGT.